This T cell receptor beta chain was obtained from a study of blood T cell repertoires in COVID-19. The table lists this clone with a few counts. Recovered Cohort 3 donors showed two negative PCRs, clearance, or symptom resolution. Using immunoSEQ multiplex PCR, the repertoire was profiled, and TCRdb retains in-frame clones only, with some absent. Among some 300,000 clones listed, 75% to 90% were seen once. Sequencing input: PBMCs or T cells enriched from blood (not recorded which). The TCR sequence derives from a woman aged 40 to 50 who had recovered from COVID-19.

The CDR3 here is CASLGGTGELFF. For the CDR3, the DNA is TGTGCCAGTTTGGGGGGAACCGGGGAGCTGTTTTTT. The J gene is TRBJ2-2, the V gene TRBV19, with D maybe TRBD2 (6 bases). Trimming removed 8 bases at V and 5 bases at J, with 9 bases between. Germline assignment: CDR1 LNHDA and CDR2 SQIVND (reference sequence). The length of the CDR3 is 12 residues. The full variable domain, completed using reference TRBV19 and TRBJ2-2, is DGGITQSPKYLFRKEGQNVTLSCEQNLNHDAMYWYRQDPGQGLRLIYYSQIVNDFQKGDIAEGYSVSREKKESFPLTVTSAQKNPTAFYLCASLGGTGELFFGEGSRLTVL.